The next 20 T cell receptor beta chains were all read from a single sample in a study of cytomegalovirus exposure and HLA in healthy donors. The PCR ran on 60 Vbeta and 13 Jbeta primers. Method: immunoSEQ multiplex PCR; TCRdb's copy keeps in-frame clones and lacks some. Of fewer than 200,000 clones listed, 70% to 90% were seen once; the top ten hold about 2%. The sample comprised PBMCs. The receptors here all came from a man aged 18 to 30 in good health and CMV-seropositive.

Details on this clone: The same CDR3 is also encoded by other DNA sequences in this sample. The genes are TRBV7-2 and TRBJ1-5; 9 nucleotides line up with TRBD1. The CDR3 contains 14 residues. Germline CDR1 reads SGHTA; CDR2 reads FQGNSA. The V and J ends lost 5 bases and 4 bases, in that order; junction bases with no gene match: 3. The CDR3 spells CASSPGQGNQPQHF. The CDR3 DNA reads as TGTGCCAGCAGCCCCGGACAGGGGAATCAGCCCCAGCATTTT.

This clone was counted a single time. One end of the junction does not line up with germline, which may come from a read error. The rearrangement uses TRBV7-2 and TRBJ2-4; D is possibly TRBD1 (6 bases). From germline, CDR1 is SGHTA and CDR2 FQGNSA. This CDR3 has 15 amino acids. This CDR3 is CASSFTGLGKNSQYF. CDR3 bases: TGTGCCAGCAGTTTTACAGGGTTAGGCAAAAACAGTCAGTACTTC.

The rearrangement links TRBV11-2 to TRBJ1-1; TRBD1 is a possible D gene (6 bases). Per germline, CDR1 SGHAT and CDR2 FQNNGV. This CDR3 is built from 12 residues. V was cut by 6 bases and J by 8 bases, with 13 bases left in between. CDR3 bases: TGTGCCAGCAGACCAAACAGGGCCGAAGCTTTCTTT. Its protein product is CASRPNRAEAFF.

The chain employs TRBV30 and TRBJ1-1; maybe TRBD1 (5 bases). Germline assignment: CDR1 GTSNPN and CDR2 SVGIG (reference sequence). The CDR3 is made up of 13 amino acids. V shed 3 bases and J shed 10 bases, with 18 bases lying between them. The CDR3 is CAWSHLPRVGAFF. CDR3 nucleotide sequence: TGTGCCTGGAGCCACCTCCCCAGGGTCGGAGCTTTCTTT. The full variable domain, its missing parts supplied by reference TRBV30 and TRBJ1-1, is SQTIHQWPATLVQPVGSPLSLECTVEGTSNPNLYWYRQAAGRGLQLLFYSVGIGQISSEVPQNLSASRPQDRQFILSSKKLLLSDSGFYLCAWSHLPRVGAFFGQGTRLTVV.

The V and J genes are TRBV19 and TRBJ2-6; 11 bases fit TRBD1. CDR1 and CDR2 from the germline V gene are LNHDA and SQIVND (reference sequence). V gave up 3 bases and J gave up 2 bases; unmatched junction bases: 12. The CDR3 sequence is 20 residues long. The CDR3 nucleotides are TGTGCCAGTAGTATCCCCGGCACCGGGACAGGGGGTCCTGGGGCCAACGTCCTGACTTTC. Translated: CASSIPGTGTGGPGANVLTF.

This clone was counted a single time. This chain uses TRBV5-1 with TRBJ1-5; D gene unclear. V was trimmed by 1 base and J by 3 bases, leaving 5 bases between them. CDR1 SGHRS and CDR2 YFSETQ come from the germline V gene. This CDR3 region has 13 residues. The CDR3 region has the DNA TGCGCCAGCAGCTTGTCCGTCAATCAGCCCCAGCATTTT. Translated: CASSLSVNQPQHF.

The V call is TRBV7-9, the J call TRBJ1-3, with no clear D. The V end lost 3 bases, the J end lost 3 bases, and 9 bases lay between the germline ends. This CDR3 spans 14 amino acids. Germline-derived CDR1 and CDR2 are SEHNR and FQNEAQ (reference sequence). The CDR3 nucleotides are TGTGCCAGCAGCTTCCCCGGGATTGGAAACACCATATATTTT. Translating it yields CASSFPGIGNTIYF.

The J gene is TRBJ1-2, the V gene TRBV13, with 10 nucleotides matching TRBD1. The trim removed 5 bases at V and 2 bases at J, leaving 5 bases unmatched. Germline CDR1 is PRHDT and CDR2 is FYEKMQ (reference sequence). This CDR3 has 15 amino acids. The CDR3 spells CASSPRDRGNYGYTF. As DNA, the CDR3 is TGTGCCAGCAGCCCCCGGGACAGGGGAAACTATGGCTACACCTTC.

J is TRBJ2-5 and V is TRBV4-3, with 7 bases that match TRBD2. V gave up 1 base and J gave up 7 bases; unmatched junction bases: 6. The CDR3 is 14 residues long. Germline CDR1 LGHNA, CDR2 YSLEER. CDR3 nucleotides: TGCGCCAGCAGCCAAGGGAACTGGGGGGGGACCCAGTACTTC. It encodes CASSQGNWGGTQYF.

The chain is built from TRBV14 and TRBJ1-1, with unresolved D. V lost 1 base and J 0 bases, leaving 9 bases between the germline ends. Germline V gene lookup returns CDR1 SGHDN and CDR2 FVKESK. This CDR3 region has 15 residues. The chain's CDR3 is CASSQGGGLNTEAFF. The CDR3 nucleotides read TGTGCCAGCAGCCAAGGCGGAGGTCTGAACACTGAAGCTTTCTTT.

V and J are TRBV2 and TRBJ1-5, with a weak D call TRBD1 (6 bases). CDR1 SNHLY and CDR2 FYNNEI come from the germline V gene. Between the trimmed V and J ends, which lost 4 bases and 2 bases, there was a span of 9 bases. CDR3 length equals 14 residues. This chain's CDR3 is CASSGQAGNQPQHF. In DNA form, the CDR3 reads TGTGCCAGCAGTGGACAGGCCGGCAATCAGCCCCAGCATTTT. Complete variable domain (other parts from reference TRBV2 and TRBJ1-5): EPEVTQTPSHQVTQMGQEVILRCVPISNHLYFYWYRQILGQKVEFLVSFYNNEISEKSEIFDDQFSVERPDGSNFTLKIRSTKLEDSAMYFCASSGQAGNQPQHFGDGTRLSIL.

Note on this clone: The sample has other DNA sequences that encode this CDR3 too. The chain is built from TRBV20-1 and TRBJ1-2, with D possibly TRBD1 on 5 matching bases. Germline lookup yields CDR1 DFQATT and CDR2 SNEGSKA (reference sequence). The CDR3 has 11 residues. V dropped 3 bases and J dropped 4 bases, with 6 bases sitting between them. Here the CDR3 DNA reads TGCAGTGCTAGGGGGGGCTATGGCTACACCTTC. Translating gives CSARGGYGYTF.

V gene TRBV2 combines with J gene TRBJ1-1; no clear D gene. The V end lost 0 bases, the J end lost 3 bases, and 5 bases lay between the germline ends. Looked up from germline, CDR1 is SNHLY and CDR2 is FYNNEI. The CDR3 loop spans 13 amino acids. The CDR3 is CASSEARYTEAFF. Here the CDR3 DNA reads TGTGCCAGCAGTGAAGCCCGGTACACTGAAGCTTTCTTT.

V is TRBV19 and J is TRBJ1-6; D is perhaps TRBD1 (6 bases). Germline CDR1 is LNHDA and CDR2 is SQIVND (reference sequence). Trimming removed 4 bases at V and 0 bases at J, with 13 bases between. The CDR3 covers 17 residues. The CDR3 here is CASSTSTGTSYNSPLHF. Written as DNA, the CDR3 is TGTGCCAGTAGTACCTCTACAGGGACCTCCTATAATTCACCCCTCCACTTT. The full variable domain, its missing parts supplied by reference TRBV19 and TRBJ1-6, is DGGITQSPKYLFRKEGQNVTLSCEQNLNHDAMYWYRQDPGQGLRLIYYSQIVNDFQKGDIAEGYSVSREKKESFPLTVTSAQKNPTAFYLCASSTSTGTSYNSPLHFGNGTRLTVT.

J is TRBJ2-1 and V is TRBV14; 11 positions match TRBD1. From germline, CDR1 is SGHDN and CDR2 FVKESK. V trimming: 6 bases; J trimming: 4 bases; junction bases outside the gene matches: 5. CDR3 length equals 15 residues. The CDR3 sequence is CASSPGTGGYNEQFF. Written as DNA, the CDR3 is TGTGCCAGCAGTCCCGGGACAGGGGGATACAATGAGCAGTTCTTC.

CDR3 coding DNA: TGTGCCAGCAGCACCCCGACAGGGGGCGCGCGAAGGACTAACTATGGCTACACCTTC. Translation gives CASSTPTGGARRTNYGYTF. The chain couples TRBV14 to TRBJ1-2; 10 bases are a match to TRBD1. This CDR3 has 19 residues. From germline, CDR1 is SGHDN and CDR2 FVKESK. The V segment lost 5 bases and the J segment 0 bases; nucleotides outside the gene matches: 15.

V is TRBV11-3 and J is TRBJ2-5; 11 nucleotides align to TRBD2. Germline V lookup: CDR1 SGHNT, CDR2 YENEEA. The CDR3 is 17 amino acids. The junction had 6 bases not matched to a gene; V was cut back by 2 bases and J by 1 base. The CDR3 is CASSLKSTSGGQETQYF. In DNA, the CDR3 is TGTGCCAGCAGCTTAAAATCCACTAGCGGGGGCCAAGAGACCCAGTACTTC.

In its sample, this clone was seen a few times. This chain connects TRBV6-1 to TRBJ1-2; 7 nucleotides align to TRBD1. CDR1 MNHNS and CDR2 SASEGT come from the germline V gene. The CDR3 runs 14 residues. V was clipped by 1 base and J by 4 bases; unmatched bases: 3. The DNA of the CDR3 is TGTGCCAGCAGTGAAGTCGGACAGGTCTATGGCTACACCTTC. It encodes CASSEVGQVYGYTF.

J is TRBJ1-2 and V is TRBV25-1; 7 bases agree with TRBD1. Germline V CDR1 and CDR2: MGHDK, SYGVNS. V shed 5 bases, J shed 5 bases, and the junction held 11 bases outside the gene matches. The CDR3 length is 15 residues. CDR3 coding DNA: TGTGCCAGCAGTAGCCCCGGGACAGTCGGATATGGCTACACCTTC. It encodes CASSSPGTVGYGYTF.

The chain combines TRBV7-2 with TRBJ2-7, with 7 positions matching TRBD1. V gave up 5 bases and J gave up 5 bases; unmatched junction bases: 12. The CDR3 is made up of 15 amino acids. Germline loops: CDR1 SGHTA, CDR2 FQGNSA. Written as DNA, the CDR3 is TGTGCCAGCAGCCAGCGACAGGGTTTCGGCCACGAGCAGTACTTC. It specifies CASSQRQGFGHEQYF.